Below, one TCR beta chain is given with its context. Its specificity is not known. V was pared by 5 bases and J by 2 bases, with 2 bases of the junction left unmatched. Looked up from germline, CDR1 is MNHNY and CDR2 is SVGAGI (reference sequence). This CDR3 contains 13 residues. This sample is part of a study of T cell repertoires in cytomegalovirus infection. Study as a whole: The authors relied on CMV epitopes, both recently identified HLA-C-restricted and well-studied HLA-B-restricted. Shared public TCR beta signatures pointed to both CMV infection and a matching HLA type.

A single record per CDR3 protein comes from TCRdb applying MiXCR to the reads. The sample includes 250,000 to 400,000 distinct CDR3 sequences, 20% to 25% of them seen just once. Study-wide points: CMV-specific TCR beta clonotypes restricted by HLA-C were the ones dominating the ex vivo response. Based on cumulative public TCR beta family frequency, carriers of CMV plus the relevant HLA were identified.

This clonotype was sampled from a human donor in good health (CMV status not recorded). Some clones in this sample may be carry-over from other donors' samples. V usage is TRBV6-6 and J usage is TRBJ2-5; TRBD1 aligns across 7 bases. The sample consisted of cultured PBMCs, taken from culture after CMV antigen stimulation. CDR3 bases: TGTGCCAGCAGTCAACAGGGGCAAGAGACCCAGTACTTC. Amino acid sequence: CASSQQGQETQYF.